The clone carrying this TCR beta chain appeared a single time. What it recognizes is unknown. A read error may account for a junction end that differs from germline. These data belong to a study of blood T cells in healthy people across ages. The study, taken as a whole, reports: Observed TCR beta diversity per million T cells went down as age went up. This fall followed a roughly linear course with age.

Alongside a J-beta primer mix, a sample-barcoded 5' primer served in a second PCR lasting about 7 to 11 cycles. TCRdb reanalysed the 5' RACE reads using MiXCR and keeps one entry per CDR3 protein. Found here are around 1,100,000 distinct CDR3 sequences, around two fifths of them singletons; the top ten hold around 14%. The CDR3 extends over 14 amino acids. The germline gives CDR1 ENHRY, CDR2 SYGVKD. The source is a young man in good health. The chain has TRBV10-3 and TRBJ1-6; tentative D call: TRBD1 (5 bases). What was sequenced was blood. The CDR3 nucleotides are TGTGCCATCACGAATGGGGGAATTGGTTCACCCCCCCACTTT. Translated: CAITNGGIGSPPHF.